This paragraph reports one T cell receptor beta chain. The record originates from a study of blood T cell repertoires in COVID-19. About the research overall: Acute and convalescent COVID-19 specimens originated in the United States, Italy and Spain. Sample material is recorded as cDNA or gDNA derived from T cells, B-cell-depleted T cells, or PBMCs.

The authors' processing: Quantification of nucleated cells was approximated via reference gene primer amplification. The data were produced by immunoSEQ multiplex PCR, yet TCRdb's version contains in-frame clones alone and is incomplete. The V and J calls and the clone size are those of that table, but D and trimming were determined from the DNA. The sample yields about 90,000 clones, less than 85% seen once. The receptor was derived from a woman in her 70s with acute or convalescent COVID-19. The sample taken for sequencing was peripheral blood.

The CDR3 loop reads CASSLLADTIYF. The CDR3 DNA sequence: TGTGCCAGCTCACTCCTGGCGGACACCATATATTTT. The chain is built from TRBV18 and TRBJ1-3, with no clear D. The ends were cut back, 4 bases at V and 8 bases at J, with 9 bases in the middle. The V gene's germline CDR1 is KGHSH and CDR2 LQKENI. This CDR3 spans 12 amino acids.